The 5 T cell receptor beta chains given below trace back to one sample, sequenced in a study of blood T cell repertoires in COVID-19. Assay: immunoSEQ multiplex PCR; the TCRdb copy retains only in-frame clones and omits some. Here the sample spans about 50,000 clones, over 75% being singletons. The specimen sequenced was peripheral blood. These receptor sequences come from a woman aged 80 or over with COVID-19, enrolled during active disease.

V is TRBV28 and J is TRBJ2-3, with 8 bases lining up with TRBD1. The CDR3 contains 13 residues. The trim removed 10 bases at V and 6 bases at J, leaving 9 bases unmatched. Germline V gives CDR1 MDHEN, CDR2 SYDVKM. CDR3 bases: TGTGCCACCGCAACAGGGGGATCGGATACGCAGTATTTT. Protein sequence: CATATGGSDTQYF.

CDR3 DNA sequence: TGTGCCAGCAGCCGTAGCCAGGGGACTAGCGGGTTTGAGCAGTTCTTC. Its translation: CASSRSQGTSGFEQFF. The chain couples TRBV7-2 to TRBJ2-1; TRBD2 matches 12 bases. V lost 5 bases, J lost 9 bases, and 11 bases stayed unmatched. The CDR3 loop spans 16 amino acids. From germline, CDR1 is SGHTA and CDR2 FQGNSA.

This chain connects TRBV30 to TRBJ1-4; 7 bases are shared with TRBD1. The germline V gene has CDR1 GTSNPN and CDR2 SVGIG (reference sequence). This CDR3 spans 13 amino acids. V was clipped by 5 bases and J by 8 bases; unmatched bases: 8. This CDR3 is CAWSRGQREKLFF. The CDR3 DNA reads as TGTGCCTGGTCCCGGGGACAGAGGGAAAAACTGTTTTTT.

The rearrangement links TRBV5-5 to TRBJ1-5; a possible D gene is TRBD1 (6 bases). The CDR3 totals 15 residues. Germline values: CDR1 SGHKS, CDR2 YYEKEE (reference sequence). The germline V and J ends were trimmed by 1 base and 0 bases, with 8 bases remaining between them. The CDR3 sequence: CASSLTGNSNQPQHF. CDR3 nucleotide sequence: TGTGCCAGCAGCTTGACAGGGAATAGCAATCAGCCCCAGCATTTT.

The chain carries TRBV11-2 and TRBJ1-1; 8 positions match TRBD1. J gave up 4 bases and V 5 bases, and 6 bases lay outside the gene matches. The CDR3 covers 14 residues. CDR1 and CDR2 from the germline V gene are SGHAT and FQNNGV. CDR3 loop: CASSPTDRVTEAFF. In nucleotides, the CDR3 is TGTGCCAGCAGCCCGACGGACAGGGTCACTGAAGCTTTCTTT.